This T cell receptor (beta chain) stems from a study of CD8+CD57+ T cells in acquired aplastic anemia (dated by TCRdb to between 2017 and 2018). With respect to the entire study: DNA extracted from sorted CD4+ and CD8+ cells had a mean of about 3.3 ug, with a range of roughly 0.19 to 27.4 ug.

As to this clonotype: Its cognate antigen has yet to be identified. Base qualities were left out, and no much larger clone turns up one base away.

V loses 5 bases of germline sequence and J loses 0 bases, and the interval between the two ends is 5 bases. From a lookup of the germline V gene, CDR1 and CDR2 are MDHEN and SYDVKM. The CDR3 holds 14 amino acids from the cysteine to the phenylalanine. Of the read, only the CDR3 DNA is kept; its 42 bases are in frame from base 1. Results and caveats for the whole study, not just this receptor: Around 31 CD8+ CDR3 sequences were shared between patients and controls but appeared highly expressed in patients and within their immunodominant clones. Between patients and healthy controls, no significant difference in CD8+ Simpson's diversity was found (P=0.060).

The study deep-sequenced TCR repertoires of sorted CD4+ and CD8+ blood T cells from severe aplastic anemia patients and healthy subjects. Ficoll-Paque density gradient centrifugation was used to isolate peripheral blood mononuclear cells. CD4+ and CD8+ T cells were sorted by FACS or magnetic beads before DNA extraction. TCR beta VDJ combination and CDR3 sequence profiling used genomic DNA as the template. An Illumina HiSeq 2000 was used for TCR repertoire sequencing. The original pipeline was this. TRBV/TRBJ rearrangement plots, CDR3 size and DJ length profiles, and Simpson's diversity index were used to evaluate the repertoires. The immunodominant clone was defined as the most abundant DNA sequence in deep sequencing data. CDR3 amino acid sequences were checked for sharing across subjects and were also compared against the VDJdb database and published repertoires. TCRdb reworked the public reads: Q25 trimming with fastp, MiXCR clone assembly, productive beta chains retained. For every CDR3 protein sequence, its rows merge into one entry that carries the most common genes and DNA. The V and J calls follow TCRdb's processing rather than the paper's. This sample is represented by 150,000 to 200,000 distinct CDR3 sequences; about three fifths of them were singletons. In total, the top ten clones hold around 46% of the sample.

The chain employs TRBV28 and TRBJ2-6; no confident D gene assignment can be made. Source material: sorted CD4+, CD8+, or CD8+CD57+ T cells (not recorded which) from PBMCs. The receptor comes from a human donor with severe aplastic anemia or a healthy control (not recorded which). CDR3 loop: CASSAVSGANVLTF. The nucleotides read TGTGCCAGCAGTGCGGTCTCTGGGGCCAACGTCCTGACTTTC.